This section outlines one T cell receptor (beta chain) sequence together with its context. Libraries were prepared by immunoSEQ multiplex PCR; TCRdb keeps only in-frame clonotypes and omits some of them. The sample has tens of thousands of clones; 87% are singletons. The data stem from a study of control samples from healthy donors and cancer patients. This CDR3 spans 15 amino acids. The V end was cut by 1 base, the J end by 2 bases, with 12 bases between. The germline gives CDR1 SEHNR, CDR2 FQNEAQ (reference sequence). The sequence was collected from a woman in her forties or fifties in good health. Sequencing was done on a sample of blood. The chain joins TRBV7-9 to TRBJ2-7; possibly TRBD2 for D (6 bases). CDR3 DNA sequence: TGTGCCAGCAGCTTAGGGGACTTCAACACCTACGAGCAGTACTTC. Translation gives CASSLGDFNTYEQYF.